This entry concerns a single T cell receptor beta chain. The assay was immunoSEQ multiplex PCR, and TCRdb's table has in-frame clones only and misses some. The sample contains some 80,000 clones, approximately 82% of which appear only once. This CDR3 spans 15 amino acids. With 3 bases clipped from V and 8 bases from J, the junction kept 6 bases outside the gene matches. Germline CDR1 reads LNHDA; CDR2 reads SQIVND (reference sequence). The sample originates from a study of radiation and T cells in renal cell carcinoma. The time point here: blood 4 weeks post-SBRT, at nephrectomy. Treatment indicated: 15 Gy SBRT to primary tumor, nephrectomy 4 weeks later.

The V gene is TRBV19, the J gene TRBJ1-4; 10 bases line up with TRBD1. Material: blood, obtained from a patient whose treatment included radiotherapy and nephrectomy. The receptor was derived from a woman in her sixties or seventies with renal cell carcinoma. In DNA, the CDR3 is TGTGCCAGTAGTATTGGGAGGACAGGGGGAGAAAAACTGTTTTTT. This sequence encodes CASSIGRTGGEKLFF.